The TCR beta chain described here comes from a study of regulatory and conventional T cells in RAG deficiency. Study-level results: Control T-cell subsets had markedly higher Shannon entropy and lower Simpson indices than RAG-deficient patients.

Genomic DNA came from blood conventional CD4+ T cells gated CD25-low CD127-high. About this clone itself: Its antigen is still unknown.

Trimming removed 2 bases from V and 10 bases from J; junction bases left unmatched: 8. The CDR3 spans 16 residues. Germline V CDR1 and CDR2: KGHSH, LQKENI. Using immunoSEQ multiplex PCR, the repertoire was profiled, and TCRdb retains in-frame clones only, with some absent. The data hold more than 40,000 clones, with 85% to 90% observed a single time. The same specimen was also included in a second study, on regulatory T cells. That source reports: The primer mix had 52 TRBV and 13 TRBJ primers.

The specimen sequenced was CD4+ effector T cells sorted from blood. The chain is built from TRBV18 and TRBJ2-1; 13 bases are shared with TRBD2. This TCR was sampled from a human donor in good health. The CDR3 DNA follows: TGTGCCAGCTCACCAAGACTAGCGGGGGGACCCGGAGAGCAGTTCTTC. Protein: CASSPRLAGGPGEQFF.